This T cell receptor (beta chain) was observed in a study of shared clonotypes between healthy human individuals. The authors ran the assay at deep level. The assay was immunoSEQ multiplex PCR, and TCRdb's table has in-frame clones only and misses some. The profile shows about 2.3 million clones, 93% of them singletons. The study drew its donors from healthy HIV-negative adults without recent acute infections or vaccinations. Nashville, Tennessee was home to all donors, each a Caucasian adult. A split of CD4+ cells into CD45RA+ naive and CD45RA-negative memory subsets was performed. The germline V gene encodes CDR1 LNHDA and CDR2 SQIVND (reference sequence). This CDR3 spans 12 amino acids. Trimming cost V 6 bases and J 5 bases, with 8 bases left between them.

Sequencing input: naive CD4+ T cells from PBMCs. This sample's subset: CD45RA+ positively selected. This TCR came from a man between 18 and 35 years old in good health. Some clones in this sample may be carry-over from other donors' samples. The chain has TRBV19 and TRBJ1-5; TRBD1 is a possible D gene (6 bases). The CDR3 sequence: CASSTGYQPQHF. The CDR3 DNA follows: TGTGCCAGTAGCACAGGGTATCAGCCCCAGCATTTT.